This TCR beta chain was sequenced in a study of cytomegalovirus exposure and HLA in healthy donors. Points from the study as a whole: Most TCR sequences proved rare, with some public TCRs found in many donors. Specificity for CMV antigens was confirmed in vitro for a few of the CMV-associated chains.

Notes on this clone: Its antigen is unidentified.

Assay: immunoSEQ multiplex PCR; the TCRdb copy retains only in-frame clones and omits some. The sample yields about 220,000 clones, around nine tenths seen once. The trim removed 11 bases at V and 5 bases at J, leaving 4 bases unmatched. This CDR3 contains 12 residues. CDR1 MNHEY and CDR2 SMNVEV come from the germline V gene (reference sequence). The sequencing sample was made of PBMCs. This rearrangement joins TRBV27 to TRBJ2-5; TRBD2 matches at 11 bases. This receptor was taken from a man between 18 and 35 years old in good health and CMV-seronegative. The CDR3, as DNA: TGTGCCGGTAGCGGGGGGGGCGAGACCCAGTACTTC. Translation: CAGSGGGETQYF.